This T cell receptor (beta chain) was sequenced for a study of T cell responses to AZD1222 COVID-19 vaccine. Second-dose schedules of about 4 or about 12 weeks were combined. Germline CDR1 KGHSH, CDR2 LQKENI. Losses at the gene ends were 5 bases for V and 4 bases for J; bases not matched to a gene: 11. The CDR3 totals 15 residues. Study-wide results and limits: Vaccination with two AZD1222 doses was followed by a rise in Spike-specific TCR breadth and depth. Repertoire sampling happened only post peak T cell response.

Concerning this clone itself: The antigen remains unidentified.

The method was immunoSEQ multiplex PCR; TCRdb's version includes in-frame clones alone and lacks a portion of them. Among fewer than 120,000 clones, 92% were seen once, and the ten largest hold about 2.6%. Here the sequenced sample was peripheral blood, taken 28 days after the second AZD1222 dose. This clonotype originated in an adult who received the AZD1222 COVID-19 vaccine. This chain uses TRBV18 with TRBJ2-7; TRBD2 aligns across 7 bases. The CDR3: CASSFRAGSAYEQYF. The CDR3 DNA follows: TGTGCCAGCTCATTTAGAGCGGGGTCGGCATACGAGCAGTACTTC.